Listed below are T cell receptor beta chains from one sample, sequenced in a study of human T cells and chemical hapten exposure. TCRdb independently ran MiXCR on the 5' RACE reads; one entry per CDR3 protein. The sample shows under 85,000 distinct CDR3 sequences, roughly 7.7% of them seen only once. The receptor source for this set is a male donor in good health. CDR3s include the opening cysteine and the closing phenylalanine or tryptophan. D genes are given only for firm matches. Size tells how often a clone was seen (once, few, many) or the class of an expanded clone, and some rows leave it out.

J,D,length,V,size,CDR3,DNA
TRBJ1-5,.,18,TRBV6-2/TRBV6-3,few,CASSYGAGVSPRYQPQHF,TGTGCCAGCAGTTACGGGGCTGGCGTTAGCCCCCGCTATCAGCCCCAGCATTTT
TRBJ1-1,.,12,TRBV27,.,CASRDRYTEAFF,TGTGCCAGCCGGGACCGATACACTGAAGCTTTCTTT
TRBJ1-2,.,16,TRBV7-9,many,CASSLAEFGRDYGYTF,TGTGCCAGCAGCTTAGCAGAATTTGGCCGAGACTATGGCTACACCTTC
TRBJ2-5,TRBD1,19,TRBV7-9,many,CASNDQYPSRTGEQETQYF,TGTGCCAGCAACGATCAATACCCCTCGCGGACAGGGGAGCAAGAGACCCAGTACTTC
TRBJ1-1,.,14,TRBV5-1,few,CASSLYDRNTEAFF,TGCGCCAGCAGCTTGTACGACCGGAACACTGAAGCTTTCTTT
TRBJ2-3,TRBD2,14,TRBV9,.,CASNQRGVTDTQYF,TGTGCCAGCAACCAGCGGGGGGTCACAGATACGCAGTATTTT
TRBJ2-1,TRBD2,16,TRBV29-1,few,CSVEDHGAGGLNEQFF,TGCAGCGTTGAAGATCACGGAGCGGGGGGGCTTAATGAGCAGTTCTTC
TRBJ1-5,.,16,TRBV20-1,many,CSARSPEGVSNQPQHF,TGCAGTGCTAGGAGCCCCGAGGGGGTTAGCAATCAGCCCCAGCATTTT
TRBJ2-6,.,13,TRBV6-5,few,CASSASGANVLTF,TGTGCCAGCAGTGCCTCCGGGGCCAACGTCCTGACTTTC
TRBJ2-7,TRBD2,14,TRBV20-1,few,CSARDGGGAFEQYF,TGCAGTGCTAGAGATGGCGGGGGGGCTTTCGAGCAGTACTTC
TRBJ1-1,TRBD1,15,TRBV6-5,.,CASSYPGQKNTEAFF,TGTGCCAGCAGTTATCCGGGACAGAAAAACACTGAAGCTTTCTTT
TRBJ1-1,.,15,TRBV9,.,CASSVAATENTEAFF,TGTGCCAGCAGCGTAGCTGCGACAGAGAACACTGAAGCTTTCTTT